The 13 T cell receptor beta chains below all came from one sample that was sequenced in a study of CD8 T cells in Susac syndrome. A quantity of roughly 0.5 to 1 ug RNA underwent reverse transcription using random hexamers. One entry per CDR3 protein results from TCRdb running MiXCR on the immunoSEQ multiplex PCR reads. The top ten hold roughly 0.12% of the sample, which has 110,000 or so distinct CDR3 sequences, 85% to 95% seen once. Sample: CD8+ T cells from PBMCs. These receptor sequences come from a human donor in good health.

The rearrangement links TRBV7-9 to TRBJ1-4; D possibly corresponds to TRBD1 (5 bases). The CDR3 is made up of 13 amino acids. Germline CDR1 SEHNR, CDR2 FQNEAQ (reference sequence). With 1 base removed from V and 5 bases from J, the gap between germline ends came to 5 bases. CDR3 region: CASSLGGNEKLFF. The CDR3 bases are TGTGCCAGCAGCTTAGGGGGCAATGAAAAACTGTTTTTT.

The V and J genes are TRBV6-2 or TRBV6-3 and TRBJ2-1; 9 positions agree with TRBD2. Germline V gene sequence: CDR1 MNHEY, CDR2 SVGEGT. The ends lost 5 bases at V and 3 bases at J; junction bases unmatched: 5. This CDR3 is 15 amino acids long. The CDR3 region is CASSPRLAVYNEQFF. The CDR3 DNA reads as TGTGCCAGCAGTCCACGACTAGCGGTCTACAATGAGCAGTTCTTC.

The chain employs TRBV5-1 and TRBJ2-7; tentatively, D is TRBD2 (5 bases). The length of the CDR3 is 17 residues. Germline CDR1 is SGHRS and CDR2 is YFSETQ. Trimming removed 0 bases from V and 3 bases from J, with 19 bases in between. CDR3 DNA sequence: TGCGCCAGCAGCTTGGGAAGTTTGGGAGCGGAACTCTACGAGCAGTACTTC. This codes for CASSLGSLGAELYEQYF.

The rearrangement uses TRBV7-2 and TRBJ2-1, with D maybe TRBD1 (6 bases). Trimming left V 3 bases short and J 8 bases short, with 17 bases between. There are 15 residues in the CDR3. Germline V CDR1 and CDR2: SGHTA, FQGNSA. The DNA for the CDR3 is TGTGCCAGCAGCTTCACAGGGTTCTCTGAGGATGAGCAGTTCTTC. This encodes CASSFTGFSEDEQFF.

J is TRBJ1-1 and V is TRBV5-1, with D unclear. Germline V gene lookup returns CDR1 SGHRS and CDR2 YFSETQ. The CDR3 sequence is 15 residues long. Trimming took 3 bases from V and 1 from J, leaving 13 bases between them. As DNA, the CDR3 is TGCGCCAGCAGCTCGTCCGTGGCGACGAACACTGAAGCTTTCTTT. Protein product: CASSSSVATNTEAFF.

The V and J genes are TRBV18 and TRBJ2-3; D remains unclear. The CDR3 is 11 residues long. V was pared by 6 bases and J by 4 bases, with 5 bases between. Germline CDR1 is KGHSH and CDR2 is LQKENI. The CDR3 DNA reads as TGTGCCAGCTCCGCGGCAGATACGCAGTATTTT. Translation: CASSAADTQYF.

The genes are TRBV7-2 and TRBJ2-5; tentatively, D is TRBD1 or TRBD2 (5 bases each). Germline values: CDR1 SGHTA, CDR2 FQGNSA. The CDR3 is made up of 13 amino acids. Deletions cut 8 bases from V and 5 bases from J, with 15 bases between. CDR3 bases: TGTGCCAGCGCCGAGGGGCCGCACGAGACCCAGTACTTC. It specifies CASAEGPHETQYF.

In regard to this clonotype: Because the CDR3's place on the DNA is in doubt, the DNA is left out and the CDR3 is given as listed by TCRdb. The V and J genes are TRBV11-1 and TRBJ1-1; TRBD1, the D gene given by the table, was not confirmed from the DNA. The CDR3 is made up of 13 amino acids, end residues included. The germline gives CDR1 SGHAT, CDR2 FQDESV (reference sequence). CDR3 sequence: CASSFGAGAETFF.

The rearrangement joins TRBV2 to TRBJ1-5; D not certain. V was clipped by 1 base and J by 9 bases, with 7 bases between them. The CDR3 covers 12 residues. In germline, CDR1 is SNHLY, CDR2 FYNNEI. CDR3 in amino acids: CASSEDEGPQHF. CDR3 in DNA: TGTGCCAGCAGTGAAGATGAGGGGCCCCAGCATTTT.

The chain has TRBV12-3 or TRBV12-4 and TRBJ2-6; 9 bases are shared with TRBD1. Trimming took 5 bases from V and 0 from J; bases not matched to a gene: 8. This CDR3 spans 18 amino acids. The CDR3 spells CASSLRTGDHSGANVLTF. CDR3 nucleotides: TGTGCCAGCAGTCTTCGGACAGGGGACCACTCTGGGGCCAACGTCCTGACTTTC.

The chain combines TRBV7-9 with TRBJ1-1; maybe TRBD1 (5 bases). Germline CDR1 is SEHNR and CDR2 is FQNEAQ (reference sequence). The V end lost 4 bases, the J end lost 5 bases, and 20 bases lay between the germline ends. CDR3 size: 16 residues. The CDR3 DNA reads TGTGCCAGCAGCTCGGCGGGACGGACGGCGTCGACTGAAGCTTTCTTT. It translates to CASSSAGRTASTEAFF.

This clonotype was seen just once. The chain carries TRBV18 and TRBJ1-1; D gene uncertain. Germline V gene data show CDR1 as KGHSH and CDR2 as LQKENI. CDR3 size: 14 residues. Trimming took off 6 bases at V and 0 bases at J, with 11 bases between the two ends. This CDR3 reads CASSPQAMNTEAFF. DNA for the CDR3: TGTGCCAGCTCGCCCCAGGCCATGAACACTGAAGCTTTCTTT.

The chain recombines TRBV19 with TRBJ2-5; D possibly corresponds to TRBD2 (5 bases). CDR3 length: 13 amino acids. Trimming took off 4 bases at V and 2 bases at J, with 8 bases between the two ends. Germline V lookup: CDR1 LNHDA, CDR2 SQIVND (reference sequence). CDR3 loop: CASSKLGQETQYF. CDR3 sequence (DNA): TGTGCCAGTAGTAAACTAGGGCAAGAGACCCAGTACTTC.